The 14 T cell receptor beta chains listed next were all sequenced from one sample in a study of identical twins. TCRdb fed the 5' RACE reads into MiXCR, producing one record per CDR3 protein. The table includes 640,000 or so distinct CDR3 sequences, around 5.7% detected once. The sequencing sample was made of naive T cells sorted from blood. The receptors derive from a man in his late teens or twenties in good health.

This clonotype was counted ten times or more. The CDR3 bases are TGCAGCGTCCCGGCTTCCGGGACTCCGTTCTTC. Amino acids: CSVPASGTPFF. The chain links TRBV29-1 to TRBJ2-1, with D possibly matching TRBD2 (6 bases). The V gene's germline CDR1 is SQVTM and CDR2 ANQGSEA. The CDR3 covers 11 residues. Trimming removed 6 bases from V and 15 bases from J, with 18 bases in between.

This clonotype was picked up a small number of times. The V call is TRBV5-5, the J call TRBJ2-3; D might be TRBD1 (6 bases). Germline assignment: CDR1 SGHKS and CDR2 YYEKEE (reference sequence). This CDR3 region has 17 residues. V shed 1 base and J shed 3 bases, with 18 bases lying between them. The CDR3 here is CASSLNSAGDLTDTQYF. Written as DNA, the CDR3 is TGTGCCAGCAGCTTGAATTCGGCAGGGGACCTTACAGATACGCAGTATTTT.

This clonotype was seen ten or more times. This sequence joins TRBV6-5 and TRBJ2-1; the D is unclear. The CDR3 is 16 residues long. CDR1 and CDR2 from the germline V gene are MNHEY and SVGAGI. V was trimmed by 0 bases and J by 0 bases, leaving 9 bases between them. DNA for the CDR3: TGTGCCAGCAGTTACTCAGACGCGAGCTCCTACAATGAGCAGTTCTTC. Amino acid sequence: CASSYSDASSYNEQFF.

This clonotype was observed many times. The CDR3 DNA follows: TGTGCCAGCAGCCCCCTCTCCAGCGCATACAATGAGCAGTTCTTC. It codes for CASSPLSSAYNEQFF. J is TRBJ2-1 and V is TRBV11-2; D not resolved. CDR1 is SGHAT and CDR2 is FQNNGV in the germline V gene. V gave up 5 bases and J gave up 4 bases, with 15 bases separating them. The CDR3 extends over 15 amino acids.

In its sample, this clonotype was seen a few times. J is TRBJ2-3 and V is TRBV20-1; TRBD2 matches at 8 bases. The CDR3 extends over 16 amino acids. From germline, CDR1 is DFQATT and CDR2 SNEGSKA (reference sequence). Trimming took 0 bases from V and 4 from J; bases not matched to a gene: 9. As DNA, the CDR3 is TGCAGTGCTAGAGACCTACTAGCGGATACTTCAGATACGCAGTATTTT. Its protein is CSARDLLADTSDTQYF.

This sequence joins TRBV6-1 and TRBJ2-7; 9 positions match TRBD2. The V gene end was trimmed by 6 bases and the J gene end by 2 bases; junction bases not matched to a gene: 8. CDR3 length equals 15 residues. Germline CDR1 is MNHNS and CDR2 is SASEGT. CDR3 residues: CASRNKAGGPYEQYV. The CDR3 bases are TGTGCCAGCAGAAACAAAGCGGGGGGACCCTACGAGCAGTACGTC.

This clonotype was detected only a few times. The genes are TRBV20-1 and TRBJ1-2; the D is unclear. The CDR3 is made up of 13 amino acids. Trimming removed 6 bases at V and 4 bases at J, with 15 bases between. Germline V gene sequence: CDR1 DFQATT, CDR2 SNEGSKA (reference sequence). CDR3 sequence (DNA): TGCAGTGCCCCAGACCTCGCCGGCTATGGCTACACCTTC. This translates into CSAPDLAGYGYTF.

This clonotype was seen ten or more times. The chain carries TRBV12-3 or TRBV12-4 and TRBJ1-5; D call uncertain. The CDR3 is 13 amino acids. V was trimmed by 6 bases and J by 0 bases, leaving 6 bases between them. CDR3 bases: TGTGCCAGCAGCTCATATAGCAATCAGCCCCAGCATTTT. The encoded protein is CASSSYSNQPQHF.

This clonotype showed up many times. The rearrangement joins TRBV20-1 to TRBJ1-1; 8 bases line up with TRBD1. The CDR3 spans 13 residues. V lost 6 bases and J lost 7; bases outside the gene matches: 10. Germline V gives CDR1 DFQATT, CDR2 SNEGSKA (reference sequence). The CDR3 here is CSAEGQEGHEAFF. CDR3 in DNA: TGCAGTGCCGAGGGACAGGAGGGCCATGAAGCTTTCTTT.

This clonotype was counted ten times or more. The J gene is TRBJ2-2, the V gene TRBV29-1; D is unclear. V was pared by 0 bases and J by 5 bases, with 1 base between. Per the germline V gene, CDR1 is SQVTM and CDR2 is ANQGSEA. CDR3 length equals 11 residues. For the CDR3, the DNA is TGCAGCGTTGAAGAGACCGGGGAGCTGTTTTTT. It yields the protein CSVEETGELFF.

This clonotype was found many times. The V gene is TRBV6-4, the J gene TRBJ2-1; tentatively, D is TRBD1 (6 bases). From germline, CDR1 is MRHNA and CDR2 SNTAGT. Trimming removed 7 bases at V and 2 bases at J, with 15 bases between. The CDR3 contains 15 residues. For the CDR3, the DNA is TGTGCCAGCACCCTCTCCAGGGGAACCTACAATGAGCAGTTCTTC. This sequence encodes CASTLSRGTYNEQFF.

This clonotype was observed a handful of times. This rearrangement joins TRBV27 to TRBJ2-3; weak D call: TRBD1 (5 bases). Germline CDR1 reads MNHEY; CDR2 reads SMNVEV (reference sequence). The CDR3 totals 12 residues. V was trimmed by 3 bases and J by 10 bases, leaving 11 bases between them. The CDR3 loop is CASSLIQGPQYF. CDR3 DNA: TGTGCCAGCAGTTTGATCCAGGGCCCGCAGTATTTT.

J is TRBJ2-7 and V is TRBV29-1; 7 nucleotides align to TRBD2. CDR3 length equals 15 residues. CDR1 and CDR2 from the germline V gene are SQVTM and ANQGSEA. V was clipped by 1 base and J by 1 base; unmatched bases: 7. The CDR3: CSVEVSSGVSYEQYF. DNA for the CDR3: TGCAGCGTTGAAGTCTCGAGCGGGGTATCCTACGAGCAGTACTTC.

The sample holds many counts of this clonotype. The V gene is TRBV7-2, the J gene TRBJ1-1; 8 nucleotides agree with TRBD1. V trimming: 5 bases; J trimming: 3 bases; junction bases outside the gene matches: 5. This CDR3 is 14 amino acids long. Germline V CDR1 and CDR2: SGHTA, FQGNSA. The CDR3, as DNA: TGTGCCAGCAGCCGCAGGGGGCGGGACACTGAAGCTTTCTTT. This encodes CASSRRGRDTEAFF.